These 9 T cell receptor beta chains came from one sample sequenced in a study of blood T cell repertoires in COVID-19. Sequencing used immunoSEQ multiplex PCR; TCRdb keeps in-frame clones, though not all of them. The table includes approximately 150,000 clones, around 85% detected once. The sequenced material came from PBMCs or T cells enriched from blood (not recorded which). All receptors come from a woman in her thirties or forties with acute COVID-19.

The gene calls are TRBV6-1 and TRBJ1-5, with D possibly matching TRBD1 (6 bases). The germline gives CDR1 MNHNS, CDR2 SASEGT. The CDR3 has 15 amino acids. Trimming removed 3 bases from V and 6 bases from J, with 15 bases in between. In DNA, the CDR3 is TGTGCCAGCAGTGACCCCAGGGGTGGGCGTCAGCCCCAGCATTTT. It yields the protein CASSDPRGGRQPQHF.

The chain has TRBV5-1 and TRBJ2-2; TRBD2 matches 10 bases. J lost 2 bases, V lost 7 bases, and 2 bases had no gene match. In germline, CDR1 is SGHRS, CDR2 YFSETQ. This CDR3 region has 14 residues. The CDR3 spells CASGLAENTGELFF. CDR3 coding DNA: TGCGCCAGCGGACTAGCGGAAAACACCGGGGAGCTGTTTTTT.

The table lists this clone with a count of one. This rearrangement joins TRBV9 to TRBJ2-3; 7 positions match TRBD2. This CDR3 is 16 amino acids long. The V and J ends lost 4 bases and 3 bases, in that order; junction bases with no gene match: 11. In germline, CDR1 is SGDLS, CDR2 YYNGEE. The CDR3 coding sequence is TGTGCCAGCAGCCTCCGCAGGGCTAGCGGAACAGATACGCAGTATTTT. Protein: CASSLRRASGTDTQYF.

This chain uses TRBV30 with TRBJ1-2, with 9 positions matching TRBD1. Germline V gene sequence: CDR1 GTSNPN, CDR2 SVGIG (reference sequence). The CDR3 runs to 14 residues. With 6 bases clipped from V and 8 bases from J, the junction kept 13 bases outside the gene matches. DNA of the CDR3: TGTGCCTGTCTCCTTCCCGGGACAGGGACAGGCTACACCTTC. Translation gives CACLLPGTGTGYTF.

The chain uses TRBV3-1 (or the pseudogene TRBV3-2) and TRBJ2-1; a possible D gene is TRBD2 (6 bases). Germline V CDR1 and CDR2: LGHDT, YNNKEL (reference sequence). There are 11 residues in the CDR3. Trimming took 3 bases from V and 13 from J, leaving 10 bases between them. CDR3 DNA: TGTGCCAGCAGCCAGACGGGAGACCAGTTCTTC. Its protein is CASSQTGDQFF.

This clone has only one observation. V usage is TRBV7-9 and J usage is TRBJ1-5; 7 bases are a match to TRBD1. The germline V gene has CDR1 SEHNR and CDR2 FQNEAQ (reference sequence). V dropped 4 bases and J dropped 3; count of bases not matched to a gene: 3. This CDR3 is built from 14 residues. CDR3 in DNA: TGTGCCAGCAGCTCGGGACAGCTCAATCAGCCCCAGCATTTT. This gives the protein CASSSGQLNQPQHF.

V and J are TRBV5-1 and TRBJ1-1, with D unresolved. The CDR3 length is 14 residues. V was cut by 0 bases and J by 5 bases, with 11 bases left in between. Germline V gene data show CDR1 as SGHRS and CDR2 as YFSETQ. CDR3 protein: CASSLAEGGTEAFF. CDR3 in DNA: TGCGCCAGCAGCTTGGCCGAGGGTGGAACTGAAGCTTTCTTT.

V usage is TRBV20-1 and J usage is TRBJ2-1; TRBD2 agrees at 10 bases. The CDR3 spans 15 residues. V dropped 3 bases and J dropped 4; count of bases not matched to a gene: 6. Germline CDR1 DFQATT, CDR2 SNEGSKA (reference sequence). CDR3 DNA: TGCAGTGCTAGTATGACTAGCGGGTCTTACAATGAGCAGTTCTTC. Protein product: CSASMTSGSYNEQFF.

The chain couples TRBV27 to TRBJ1-2; 7 positions match TRBD1. The CDR3 loop spans 13 amino acids. Germline loops: CDR1 MNHEY, CDR2 SMNVEV (reference sequence). With V trimmed by 0 bases and J by 7 bases, 2 bases remained unmatched. This CDR3 reads CASSLSAGGGYTF. DNA for the CDR3: TGTGCCAGCAGTTTATCCGCAGGGGGTGGCTACACCTTC.